The 24 T cell receptor beta chains listed next were all sequenced from one sample in a study of tumor and adjacent non-tumor tissue in lung cancer. Three rounds of nested PCR, following a modified ARM-PCR protocol, produced the TCRbeta library. TCRdb re-derived calls from the multiplex PCR reads in MiXCR, one entry per CDR3 protein. The sample carries about 200,000 distinct CDR3 sequences, less than 80% recorded once. The template was RNA from unsorted bulk tissue. The specimen sequenced was lung tumor tissue. Source of these receptors: a man aged 55 to 70 with non-small cell lung cancer.

The rearrangement uses TRBV20-1 and TRBJ1-1; 7 bases are a match to TRBD1. V gave up 8 bases and J gave up 1 base; unmatched junction bases: 19. This CDR3 comprises 17 residues. Germline-derived CDR1 and CDR2 are DFQATT and SNEGSKA (reference sequence). CDR3: CSITGMGRGLGNTEAFF. The DNA of the CDR3 is TGCAGTATAACGGGAATGGGCAGGGGGTTGGGGAACACTGAAGCTTTCTTT.

The V and J genes are TRBV5-1 and TRBJ2-1; the D gene could be TRBD1 or TRBD2 (5 bases each). This CDR3 comprises 16 residues. V dropped 0 bases and J dropped 8 bases, with 18 bases sitting between them. Germline V gene lookup returns CDR1 SGHRS and CDR2 YFSETQ. The CDR3 is CASSLGGTHGVDEQFF. The CDR3 nucleotides read TGCGCCAGCAGCTTGGGTGGGACCCACGGGGTGGATGAGCAGTTCTTC. Combining the CDR3 with reference TRBV5-1 and TRBJ2-1 gives the whole variable domain KAGVTQTPRYLIKTRGQQVTLSCSPISGHRSVSWYQQTPGQGLQFLFEYFSETQRNKGNFPGRFSGRQFSNSRSEMNVSTLELGDSALYLCASSLGGTHGVDEQFFGPGTRLTVL.

The rearrangement joins TRBV20-1 to TRBJ2-7, with D tentatively TRBD1 (6 bases). Deletions cut 0 bases from V and 7 bases from J, with 19 bases between. The germline CDR1 and CDR2 sequences are DFQATT and SNEGSKA (reference sequence). This CDR3 has 15 amino acids. CDR3 protein: CSARDGGRKGGEQYF. In nucleotides, the CDR3 is TGCAGTGCTAGAGATGGGGGCAGGAAAGGGGGTGAGCAGTACTTC.

This clonotype showed up many times. This chain connects TRBV12-3 or TRBV12-4 to TRBJ2-1; 7 positions agree with TRBD2. The trim removed 5 bases at V and 9 bases at J, leaving 7 bases unmatched. The CDR3 contains 13 residues. The CDR3 is CASSRGRDGEQFF. Written as DNA, the CDR3 is TGTGCCAGCAGTCGGGGGAGGGATGGTGAGCAGTTCTTC.

V gene TRBV4-1 combines with J gene TRBJ1-2; D call uncertain. Germline CDR1 MGHRA, CDR2 YSYEKL. V gave up 3 bases and J gave up 2 bases, with 7 bases separating them. The length of the CDR3 is 13 residues. The CDR3: CASSQKGNYGYTF. The CDR3 DNA follows: TGCGCCAGCAGCCAGAAAGGGAACTATGGCTACACCTTC.

A note on this clonotype: One end of the junction does not line up with germline, which may come from a read error. This chain joins TRBV12-3 or TRBV12-4 and TRBJ2-1; unclear D gene. There are 14 residues in the CDR3. The CDR3 here is CASSSSGGNDERFF. Written as DNA, the CDR3 is TGTGCCAGCAGTTCGTCCGGTGGGAACGATGAGCGGTTCTTC.

The table lists this clonotype with a few counts. A much larger clone lies a single base off, so this may be a read error. V and J are TRBV4-2 and TRBJ1-5, with no clear D. The CDR3 is 17 residues long. Trimming removed 3 bases from V and 3 bases from J, with 18 bases in between. Germline V CDR1 and CDR2: LGHNA, YNFKEQ. The CDR3 loop reads CASSHDARAEYNQPQHF. CDR3 DNA sequence: TGTGCCAGCAGCCATGATGCGAGGGCAGAATACAATCAGCCCCAGCATTTT.

This clonotype was seen a single time. The CDR3 DNA sequence: TGTGCCAGCTCAGGGACAGTCTCCGGAAACACCATATATTTT. It encodes CASSGTVSGNTIYF. This rearrangement joins TRBV18 to TRBJ1-3; 7 nucleotides match TRBD1. CDR3 length: 14 residues. Germline V gene lookup returns CDR1 KGHSH and CDR2 LQKENI. V dropped 5 bases and J dropped 4; count of bases not matched to a gene: 5.

This clonotype was detected once. This chain connects TRBV12-3 or TRBV12-4 to TRBJ2-3; D possibly uses TRBD1 or TRBD2 (5 bases each). The CDR3 loop spans 13 amino acids. V was cut by 7 bases and J by 6 bases, with 14 bases left in between. This CDR3 reads CASNSGAADTQYF. The CDR3 DNA reads TGTGCCAGCAATTCCGGGGCGGCGGATACGCAGTATTTT.

Notes on this clonotype: The germline gene is not matched at one end of the junction; a read error may be the cause. This sequence joins TRBV11-2 and TRBJ1-3; 7 bases are a match to TRBD1. Germline V gene sequence: CDR1 SGHAT, CDR2 FQNNGV. This CDR3 is built from 16 residues. In DNA form, the CDR3 reads TGTGGCAGCAACGAACAGGGGTCGATCTCTGGAAACACCATATATTTT. It translates to CGSNEQGSISGNTIYF.

Regarding this clonotype: Relative to the germline gene, one junction end is altered; a read error may explain this. The chain employs TRBV4-1 and TRBJ2-1; 7 bases are a match to TRBD2. This CDR3 is 17 amino acids long. Germline V gives CDR1 MGHRA, CDR2 YSYEKL. Written as DNA, the CDR3 is TGCGCCAGCAGCCAGACCCGGGCGCGGGGGTCCTACATTGAGCAATTCTTC. It yields the protein CASSQTRARGSYIEQFF.

On this clonotype itself: Being one base from a much bigger clone, this may be a read error. The genes are TRBV11-3 and TRBJ2-1; no definite D call. CDR3 length equals 11 residues. Germline CDR1 and CDR2: SGHNT and YENEEA. V shed 8 bases and J shed 5 bases, with 7 bases lying between them. The CDR3 DNA sequence: TGTGCCAGCGGCCGGGACAATGAGCAGTTCTTC. Translating it yields CASGRDNEQFF. The full variable domain, its missing parts supplied by reference TRBV11-3 and TRBJ2-1, is EAGVVQSPRYKIIEKKQPVAFWCNPISGHNTLYWYLQNLGQGPELLIRYENEEAVDDSQLPKDRFSAERLKGVDSTLKIQPAELGDSAVYLCASGRDNEQFFGPGTRLTVL.

This chain uses TRBV20-1 with TRBJ2-3; 10 bases align to TRBD2. Losses at the gene ends were 7 bases for V and 6 bases for J; bases not matched to a gene: 13. Germline V gene data show CDR1 as DFQATT and CDR2 as SNEGSKA (reference sequence). The CDR3 totals 15 residues. CDR3 bases: TGCAGTGAGAGCCCCTTGAGCGGGAGGGGGGATACGCAGTATTTT. This sequence encodes CSESPLSGRGDTQYF.

Of note for this clonotype: At one end, the junction sequence differs from germline, possibly due to a read error. The chain is built from TRBV12-3 or TRBV12-4 and TRBJ2-7, with 12 bases fitting TRBD1. The CDR3 spans 15 residues. CDR3 residues: CASSLRDRGLYKQYF. The CDR3 DNA follows: TGTGCCAGCAGTCTCCGGGACAGGGGGCTCTACAAGCAGTACTTC.

The genes are TRBV20-1 and TRBJ2-7, with D possibly being TRBD1 or TRBD2 (5 bases each). The germline CDR1 and CDR2 sequences are DFQATT and SNEGSKA (reference sequence). The CDR3 is 16 amino acids. The V and J ends lost 4 bases and 2 bases respectively, with 21 bases between them. CDR3 DNA: TGCAGTGCTAAAGATCCGGGGCTCCCAGCTCCCTACGAGCAGTACTTC. Translated: CSAKDPGLPAPYEQYF.

On this clonotype: This may be a read error: a much more frequent sequence differs by one nucleotide. This chain joins TRBV20-1 and TRBJ1-2; D unresolved. Germline-derived CDR1 and CDR2 are DFQATT and SNEGSKA (reference sequence). The germline V and J ends were trimmed by 0 bases and 8 bases, with 16 bases remaining between them. The CDR3 is made up of 14 amino acids. The CDR3, as DNA: TGCAGTGCTAGAGACCATCGGAGCTTGGGAGGCTACACCTTC. Translating gives CSARDHRSLGGYTF.

About this clonotype itself: It may be a read error: a sequence one base away is much more abundant. The chain is built from TRBV25-1 and TRBJ2-3, with D possibly being TRBD1 or TRBD2 (5 bases each). This CDR3 region has 16 residues. Germline V CDR1 and CDR2: MGHDK, SYGVNS. CDR3 protein: CARSDGWGRQTDTQYF. DNA of the CDR3: TGTGCCAGAAGTGACGGTTGGGGACGGCAAACAGATACGCAGTATTTT.

With respect to this clonotype: A much larger clone is a single base away; this may be a read error. The chain joins TRBV6-2 or TRBV6-3 to TRBJ2-2; D remains unclear. From germline, CDR1 is MNHEY and CDR2 SVGEGT. This CDR3 is built from 12 residues. The CDR3 region is CPSSTNSGELFF. The CDR3 nucleotides read TGTCCCAGCAGTACAAATTCCGGGGAGCTGTTTTTT.

On this clonotype: With a much larger clone just one base away, this may be a read error. The rearrangement uses TRBV12-3 or TRBV12-4 and TRBJ2-1; the D gene is possibly TRBD2 (6 bases). The V and J ends lost 5 bases and 9 bases respectively, with 14 bases between them. CDR3 length: 13 amino acids. The CDR3 region has the DNA TGTGCCAGCAGTCCTGGGACTGGCGGTGAGCAGTTCTTC. It encodes CASSPGTGGEQFF.

This clonotype was seen a single time. The chain's CDR3 is CSASVGLSRGSQYF. CDR3 in DNA: TGCAGTGCTTCCGTGGGACTCAGCAGAGGTTCGCAGTATTTT. The chain employs TRBV20-1 and TRBJ2-3, with D perhaps matching TRBD2 (6 bases). The CDR3 length is 14 residues. V was pared by 5 bases and J by 10 bases, with 22 bases between. Looked up from germline, CDR1 is DFQATT and CDR2 is SNEGSKA (reference sequence).

The rearrangement joins TRBV29-1 to TRBJ1-5; the D gene is possibly TRBD1 (6 bases). Germline V gene data show CDR1 as SQVTM and CDR2 as ANQGSEA. V lost 7 bases to trimming and J lost 7 bases, with 14 bases between them. The CDR3 runs 12 residues. CDR3 DNA sequence: TGCAGCGCCACAAGGGGGGTCCAGCCCCAGCATTTT. This gives the protein CSATRGVQPQHF.

The chain is built from TRBV12-3 or TRBV12-4 and TRBJ2-1; 9 bases match TRBD2. The CDR3 is 14 residues long. The ends lost 7 bases at V and 9 bases at J; junction bases unmatched: 10. DNA of the CDR3: TGTGCCAGCAAACCTAGCGGGGCAAACTTTGAGCAGTTCTTC. Its translation is CASKPSGANFEQFF.

Note on this clonotype: One base away lies a much larger clone, so this may be a sequencing read error. This chain uses TRBV20-1 with TRBJ2-1; 7 nucleotides line up with TRBD2. Germline loops: CDR1 DFQATT, CDR2 SNEGSKA (reference sequence). J gave up 7 bases and V 3 bases, and 12 bases lay outside the gene matches. The CDR3 has 15 amino acids. The CDR3 coding sequence is TGCAGTGCTAGCTACGGGACTACCTTTTCTAATGAGCAGTTCTTC. Residues: CSASYGTTFSNEQFF.

With regard to this clonotype: One base away lies a much larger clone, so this may be a sequencing read error. The chain joins TRBV20-1 to TRBJ2-7; 12 bases are a match to TRBD1. The CDR3 loop spans 14 amino acids. CDR1 and CDR2 from the germline V gene are DFQATT and SNEGSKA (reference sequence). Here the CDR3 reads CSASPGQGAFEHYF. CDR3 nucleotides: TGCAGTGCTAGTCCGGGACAGGGGGCCTTCGAGCACTACTTC.